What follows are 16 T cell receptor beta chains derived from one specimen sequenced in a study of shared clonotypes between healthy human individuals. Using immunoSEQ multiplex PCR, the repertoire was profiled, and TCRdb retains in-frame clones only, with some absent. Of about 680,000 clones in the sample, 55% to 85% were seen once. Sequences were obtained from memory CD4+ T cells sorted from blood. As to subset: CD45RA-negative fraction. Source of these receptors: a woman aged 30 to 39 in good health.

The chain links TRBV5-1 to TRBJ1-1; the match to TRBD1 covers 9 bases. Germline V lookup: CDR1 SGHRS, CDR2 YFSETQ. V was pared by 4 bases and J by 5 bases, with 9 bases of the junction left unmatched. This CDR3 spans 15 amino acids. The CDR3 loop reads CASSPQGQGWTEAFF. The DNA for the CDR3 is TGCGCCAGCAGCCCTCAGGGACAGGGATGGACTGAAGCTTTCTTT. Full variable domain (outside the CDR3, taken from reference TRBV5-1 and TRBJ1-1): KAGVTQTPRYLIKTRGQQVTLSCSPISGHRSVSWYQQTPGQGLQFLFEYFSETQRNKGNFPGRFSGRQFSNSRSEMNVSTLELGDSALYLCASSPQGQGWTEAFFGQGTRLTVV.

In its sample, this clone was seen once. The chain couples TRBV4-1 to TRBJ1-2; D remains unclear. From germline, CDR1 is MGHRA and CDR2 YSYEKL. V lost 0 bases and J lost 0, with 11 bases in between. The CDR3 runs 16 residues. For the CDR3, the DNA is TGCGCCAGCAGCCAAGATCGGTCGGGGACTAACTATGGCTACACCTTC. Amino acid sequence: CASSQDRSGTNYGYTF.

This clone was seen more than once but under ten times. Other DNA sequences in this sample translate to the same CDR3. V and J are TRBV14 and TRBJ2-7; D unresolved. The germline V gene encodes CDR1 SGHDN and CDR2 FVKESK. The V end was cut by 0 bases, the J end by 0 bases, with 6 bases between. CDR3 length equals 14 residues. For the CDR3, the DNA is TGTGCCAGCAGCCAAGACGCGAGCTCCTACGAGCAGTACTTC. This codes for CASSQDASSYEQYF.

Here the CDR3 reads CASRRGQGFTGANVLTF. CDR3 sequence (DNA): TGTGCCAGCAGACGGGGACAGGGCTTTACGGGGGCCAACGTCCTGACTTTC. The rearrangement uses TRBV28 and TRBJ2-6; 9 bases line up with TRBD1. Trimming at V came to 6 bases and at J to 4 bases, leaving 10 bases not matched to a gene. Germline assignment: CDR1 MDHEN and CDR2 SYDVKM. There are 17 residues in the CDR3.

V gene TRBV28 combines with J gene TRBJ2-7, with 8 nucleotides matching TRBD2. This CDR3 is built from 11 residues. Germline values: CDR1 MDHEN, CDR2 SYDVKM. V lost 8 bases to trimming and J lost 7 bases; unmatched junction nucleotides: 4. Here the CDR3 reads CASCRLAEQYF. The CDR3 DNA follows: TGTGCCAGCTGTCGACTAGCGGAGCAGTACTTC. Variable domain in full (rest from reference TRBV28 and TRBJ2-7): DVKVTQSSRYLVKRTGEKVFLECVQDMDHENMFWYRQDPGLGLRLIYFSYDVKMKEKGDIPEGYSVSREKKERFSLILESASTNQTSMYLCASCRLAEQYFGPGTRLTVT.

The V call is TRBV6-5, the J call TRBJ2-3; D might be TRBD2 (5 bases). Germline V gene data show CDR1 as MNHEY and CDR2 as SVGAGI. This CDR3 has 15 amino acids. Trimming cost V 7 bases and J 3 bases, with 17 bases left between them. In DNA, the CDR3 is TGTGCCAGCACGGCGCGGGCGCTCCGGACAGATACGCAGTATTTT. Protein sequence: CASTARALRTDTQYF.

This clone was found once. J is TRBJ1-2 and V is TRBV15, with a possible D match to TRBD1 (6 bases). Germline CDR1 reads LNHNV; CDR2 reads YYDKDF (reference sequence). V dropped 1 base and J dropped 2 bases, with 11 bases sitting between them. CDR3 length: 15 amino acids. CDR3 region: CATSRAGQQNYGYTF. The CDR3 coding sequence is TGTGCCACCAGCAGAGCAGGACAGCAAAACTATGGCTACACCTTC.

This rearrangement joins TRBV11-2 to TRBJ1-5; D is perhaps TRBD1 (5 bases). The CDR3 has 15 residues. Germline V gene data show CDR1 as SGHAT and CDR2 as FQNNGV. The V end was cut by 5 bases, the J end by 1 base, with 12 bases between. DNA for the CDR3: TGTGCCAGCAGCCAGGGACCGAACAGCAATCAGCCCCAGCATTTT. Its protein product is CASSQGPNSNQPQHF. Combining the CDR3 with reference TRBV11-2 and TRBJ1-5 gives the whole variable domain EAGVAQSPRYKIIEKRQSVAFWCNPISGHATLYWYQQILGQGPKLLIQFQNNGVVDDSQLPKDRFSAERLKGVDSTLKIQPAKLEDSAVYLCASSQGPNSNQPQHFGDGTRLSIL.

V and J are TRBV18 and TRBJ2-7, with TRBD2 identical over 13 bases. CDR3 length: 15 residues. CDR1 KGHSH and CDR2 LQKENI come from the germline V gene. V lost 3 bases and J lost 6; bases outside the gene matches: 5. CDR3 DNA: TGTGCCAGCTCACCGACTAGCGGGAGGAACGGCGAGCAGTACTTC. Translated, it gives CASSPTSGRNGEQYF.

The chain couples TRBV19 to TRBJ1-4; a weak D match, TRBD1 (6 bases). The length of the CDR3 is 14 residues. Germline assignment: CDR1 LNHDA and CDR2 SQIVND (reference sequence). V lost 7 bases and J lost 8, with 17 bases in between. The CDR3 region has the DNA TGTGCCAGTATTGGACAGTACGGAGGCGAAAAACTGTTTTTT. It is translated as CASIGQYGGEKLFF. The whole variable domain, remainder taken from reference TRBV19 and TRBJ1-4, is DGGITQSPKYLFRKEGQNVTLSCEQNLNHDAMYWYRQDPGQGLRLIYYSQIVNDFQKGDIAEGYSVSREKKESFPLTVTSAQKNPTAFYLCASIGQYGGEKLFFGSGTQLSVL.

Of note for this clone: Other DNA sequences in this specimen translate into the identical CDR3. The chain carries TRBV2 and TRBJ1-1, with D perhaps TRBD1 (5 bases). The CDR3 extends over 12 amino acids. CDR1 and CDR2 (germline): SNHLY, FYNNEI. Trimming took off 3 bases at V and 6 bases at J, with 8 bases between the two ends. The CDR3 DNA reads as TGTGCCAGCAGTGAGCAGGGCGCTGAAGCTTTCTTT. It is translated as CASSEQGAEAFF.

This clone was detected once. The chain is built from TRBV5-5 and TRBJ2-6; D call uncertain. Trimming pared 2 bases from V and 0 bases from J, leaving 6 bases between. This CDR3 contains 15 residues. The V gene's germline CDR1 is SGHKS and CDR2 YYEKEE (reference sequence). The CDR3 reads CASSFPGSGANVLTF. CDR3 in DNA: TGTGCCAGCAGCTTCCCAGGCTCTGGGGCCAACGTCCTGACTTTC.

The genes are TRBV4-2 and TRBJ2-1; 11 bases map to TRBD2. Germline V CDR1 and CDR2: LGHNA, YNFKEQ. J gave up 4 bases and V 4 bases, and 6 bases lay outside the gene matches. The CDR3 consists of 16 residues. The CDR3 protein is CASSPHGTSGYNEQFF. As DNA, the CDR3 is TGTGCCAGCAGCCCTCATGGGACTAGCGGTTACAATGAGCAGTTCTTC.

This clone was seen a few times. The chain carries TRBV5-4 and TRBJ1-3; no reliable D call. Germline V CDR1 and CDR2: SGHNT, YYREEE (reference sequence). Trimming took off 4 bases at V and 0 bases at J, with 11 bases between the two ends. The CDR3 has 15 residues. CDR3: CASSLNDRSGNTIYF. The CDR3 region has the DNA TGTGCCAGCAGCCTTAACGACCGCTCTGGAAACACCATATATTTT.

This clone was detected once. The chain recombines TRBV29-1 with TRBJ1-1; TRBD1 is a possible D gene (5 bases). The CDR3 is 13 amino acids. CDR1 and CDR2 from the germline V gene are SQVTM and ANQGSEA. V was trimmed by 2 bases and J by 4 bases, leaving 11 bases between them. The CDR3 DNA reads TGCAGCGTTGAATTCCAGGGTGGCACTGAAGCTTTCTTT. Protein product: CSVEFQGGTEAFF.

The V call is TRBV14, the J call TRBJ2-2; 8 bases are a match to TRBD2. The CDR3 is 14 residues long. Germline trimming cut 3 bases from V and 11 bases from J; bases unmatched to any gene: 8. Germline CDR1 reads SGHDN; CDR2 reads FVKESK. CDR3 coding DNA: TGTGCCAGCAGCCATAGGTATCTAGCGGGCGAGCTGTTTTTT. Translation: CASSHRYLAGELFF.